The following is a TCR beta chain sequence with its context. This CDR3 is built from 12 residues. V lost 4 bases and J lost 5, with 8 bases in between. Germline V gives CDR1 SGHAT, CDR2 FQNNGV. The data were taken from a study of radiotherapy plus CTLA-4 blockade in lung cancer. The protocol was immunoSEQ multiplex PCR, while the TCRdb copy is restricted to in-frame clones and leaves out a portion. The sample has fewer than 95,000 clones, about 83% seen once. The sample consisted of peripheral blood, taken from a patient treated with radiotherapy plus ipilimumab. The rearrangement links TRBV11-2 to TRBJ2-5; TRBD1 is a possible D gene (6 bases). This clonotype originated in a human donor with non-small cell lung cancer who had stable disease on radiotherapy plus ipilimumab. The CDR3 reads CASSSTGETQYF. CDR3 nucleotide sequence: TGTGCCAGCAGCTCAACAGGGGAGACCCAGTACTTC. Full variable domain (rest looked up from reference TRBV11-2 and TRBJ2-5): EAGVAQSPRYKIIEKRQSVAFWCNPISGHATLYWYQQILGQGPKLLIQFQNNGVVDDSQLPKDRFSAERLKGVDSTLKIQPAKLEDSAVYLCASSSTGETQYFGPGTRLLVL.